Shown below are 9 T cell receptor beta chains from a single sample sequenced in a study of shared clonotypes between healthy human individuals (dated by TCRdb to 2018 to 2020). Library method: the immunoSEQ multiplex PCR assay. This immuneACCESS table, as held by TCRdb, lists in-frame sequences with V and J called but not all clones. Of the missing ones, under half trace to an unresolved V gene in checked studies; the others have no known cause. The sample table holds 1.5 million to 1.9 million clones, of which under 99% were seen once. The top ten hold approximately 0.45% of the sample. Sequenced: naive CD4+ T cells sorted from blood. What the cell subset or site label conveys for this sample: CD45RA+ positively selected. These receptors were taken from a man aged 25-45 years in good health.

The chain recombines TRBV13 with TRBJ1-2; D is perhaps TRBD1 (5 bases). V was pared by 5 bases and J by 3 bases, with 19 bases between. Germline CDR1 reads PRHDT; CDR2 reads FYEKMQ (reference sequence). This CDR3 is 16 amino acids long. The CDR3 here is CASSTKQAWSDYGYTF. The CDR3 DNA is TGTGCCAGCAGCACGAAACAGGCTTGGAGCGACTATGGCTACACCTTC.

This chain links TRBV7-9 with TRBJ2-5; 7 bases fit TRBD2. V was clipped by 0 bases and J by 3 bases; unmatched bases: 7. The germline CDR1 and CDR2 sequences are SEHNR and FQNEAQ (reference sequence). The CDR3 runs to 16 residues. Written as DNA, the CDR3 is TGTGCCAGCAGCTTAGCGGGAGGGGATTTAGAAGAGACCCAGTACTTC. As protein: CASSLAGGDLEETQYF.

V is TRBV25-1 and J is TRBJ1-2; a weak D match, TRBD1 (6 bases). Looked up from germline, CDR1 is MGHDK and CDR2 is SYGVNS. The CDR3 contains 12 residues. V was clipped by 6 bases and J by 8 bases, with 13 bases between them. CDR3 sequence: CASRAPGQGYTF. CDR3 coding DNA: TGTGCCAGCAGGGCACCTGGACAGGGCTACACCTTC.

About this clone: A much larger clone differs from this one at a single base, so this may be a read error. This chain's CDR3 is CASSVTGETGELFF. CDR3 nucleotide sequence: TGTGCCAGCAGTGTGACAGGGGAGACCGGGGAGCTGTTTTTT. The chain recombines TRBV28 with TRBJ2-2; TRBD1 agrees at 8 bases. J lost 5 bases, V lost 5 bases, and 4 bases had no gene match. Germline loops: CDR1 MDHEN, CDR2 SYDVKM. The length of the CDR3 is 14 residues.

The chain has TRBV7-8 and TRBJ2-1; D is perhaps TRBD1 (6 bases). Germline-derived CDR1 and CDR2 are SGHVS and FQNEAQ. Trimming cost V 5 bases and J 1 base, with 9 bases left between them. The CDR3 consists of 14 residues. The CDR3 nucleotides are TGTGCCAGCAGCAGGGGACAATCCTACAATGAGCAGTTCTTC. Translated, it gives CASSRGQSYNEQFF.

The chain employs TRBV7-2 and TRBJ2-3, with TRBD1 matching 7 bases. CDR1 is SGHTA, CDR2 FQGNSA, per germline. The CDR3 contains 15 residues. V trimming: 5 bases; J trimming: 0 bases; junction bases outside the gene matches: 5. CDR3 sequence: CASSPPGQSTDTQYF. The CDR3, as DNA: TGTGCCAGCAGCCCTCCGGGACAGAGCACAGATACGCAGTATTTT.

As regards this clone: Other DNA sequences within the sample encode an identical CDR3. The chain has TRBV2 and TRBJ2-2; D is unresolved. This CDR3 contains 11 residues. V lost 6 bases and J 6 bases, leaving 5 bases between the germline ends. In germline, CDR1 is SNHLY, CDR2 FYNNEI. CDR3 sequence (DNA): TGTGCCAGCAGCTTAGCCGGGGAGCTGTTTTTT. This encodes CASSLAGELFF.

The genes are TRBV27 and TRBJ2-5; TRBD2 agrees at 9 bases. V lost 2 bases and J lost 5; bases outside the gene matches: 9. Germline lookup yields CDR1 MNHEY and CDR2 SMNVEV (reference sequence). The CDR3 extends over 16 amino acids. The CDR3 DNA is TGTGCCAGCAGTTTACTAGGCGGGAGGGCCTGGGAGACCCAGTACTTC. Protein: CASSLLGGRAWETQYF.

Regarding this clone: Other DNA sequences in this sample translate to the same CDR3. The CDR3 DNA sequence: TGTGCCAGCTCACCTTCTCCAGATACGCAGTATTTT. It specifies CASSPSPDTQYF. The rearrangement uses TRBV18 and TRBJ2-3; D ambiguous. The germline V gene has CDR1 KGHSH and CDR2 LQKENI. This CDR3 is 12 amino acids long. V shed 3 bases and J shed 4 bases, with 5 bases lying between them.